Listed below are T cell receptor beta chains from one sample, sequenced in a study of cytomegalovirus exposure and HLA in healthy donors. The data were produced by immunoSEQ multiplex PCR, yet TCRdb's version contains in-frame clones alone and is incomplete. The table shows under 200,000 clones, with less than 95% occurring only once. Sequencing was performed on PBMCs. These receptors all come from a woman aged 18-35 years in good health and CMV-seropositive. Both conserved end residues are part of each CDR3. Each record gives: D gene, clone size, V gene, J gene, CDR3 DNA, CDR3 protein. A D gene is named only where the DNA matches it firmly. Some rows mark clone size as missing; the rest say once, few, many or name a class of expanded clone.

>.|once|TRBV7-9|TRBJ2-1
TGTGCCAGCAGACAATACAATGAGCAGTTCTTC
CASRQYNEQFF
>TRBD1|once|TRBV9|TRBJ1-2
TGTGCCAGCAGCGTAGGCAACAGGGGGAAGGCCCAACACTATGGCTACACCTTC
CASSVGNRGKAQHYGYTF
>.|.|TRBV18|TRBJ1-2
TGTGCCAGCTCACCGAAAAAAGACAGCTATGGCTACACCTTC
CASSPKKDSYGYTF
>.|.|TRBV27|TRBJ1-2
TGTGCCAGCAGTTCGCAACCCGGACAGCGGTTTGGCTATGGCTACACCTTC
CASSSQPGQRFGYGYTF
>.|.|TRBV7-6|TRBJ2-2
TGTGCCAGCAGCCACAAACAGGGAAACACCGGGGAGCTGTTTTTT
CASSHKQGNTGELFF
>TRBD2|.|TRBV14|TRBJ2-7
TGTGCCAGCAGCCCCTTTTCGGGGGGACTCTACGAGCAGTACTTC
CASSPFSGGLYEQYF
>.|.|TRBV5-6|TRBJ2-5
TGTGCCAGCAGCCCCCGGGCGGGGGAGACCCAGTACTTC
CASSPRAGETQYF
>TRBD2|.|TRBV19|TRBJ2-5
TGTGCCAGTAGTATCCTAGCGGGAGAGACCCAGTACTTC
CASSILAGETQYF
>TRBD1|.|TRBV4-1|TRBJ2-7
TGCGCCAGCAGCCTTCCGCCGGGACAGGGGGCGTACGAGCAGTACTTC
CASSLPPGQGAYEQYF
>.|.|TRBV7-6|TRBJ1-5
TGTGCCAGCAGCCAATCGGTCCCCAATCAGCCCCAGCATTTT
CASSQSVPNQPQHF
>.|.|TRBV28|TRBJ2-7
TGTGCCAGCAGTTTCCCAGGACAGCCCTCGCCCTACGAGCAGTACTTC
CASSFPGQPSPYEQYF
>.|.|TRBV5-5|TRBJ1-1
TGTGCCAGCAGCGTGGTGACAGAAGCTTTCTTT
CASSVVTEAFF
>.|.|TRBV7-2|TRBJ1-5
TGTGCCAGCAGCTTAGCCAGGGATCAGCCCCAGCATTTT
CASSLARDQPQHF
>TRBD2|.|TRBV19|TRBJ2-3
TGTGCCAGTAGCCCTAAACTAGCGGGAGGTTCCTACACAGATACGCAGTATTTT
CASSPKLAGGSYTDTQYF
>.|.|TRBV5-4|TRBJ2-2
TGTGCCAGCAGCTTGGTCTCTCCGAACACCGGGGAGCTGTTTTTT
CASSLVSPNTGELFF
>TRBD2|once|TRBV11-2|TRBJ2-7
TGTGCCAGCAGTCTTTGGGACAGCGGGAGGGTCGAGCAGTACTTC
CASSLWDSGRVEQYF
>TRBD2|.|TRBV18|TRBJ2-3
TGTGCCAGCTCACCTACCTACGCGACTAGCGGGAGTCCAGATACGCAGTATTTT
CASSPTYATSGSPDTQYF
>.|.|TRBV13|TRBJ2-2
TGTGCCAGCAGCCAGCGCCGGAGGGGTGTGTTGTCCGGACTAAACAACACCGGGGAGCTGTTTTTT
CASSQRRRGVLSGLNNTGELFF